These 15 T cell receptor beta chains share one sample of origin, sequenced in a study of blood T cell repertoires in COVID-19. Clones were read by immunoSEQ multiplex PCR, and TCRdb kept only the in-frame ones, dropping some. The data show under 65,000 clones, roughly 91% seen once. The sequencing sample was made of peripheral blood. The receptor set was obtained from a human donor in a cohort sampled during active COVID-19.

As for this clone: This same CDR3 is encoded by further DNA sequences in the sample. CDR3 sequence reads: CASSLVAGGQETQYF. For the CDR3, the DNA is TGCGCCAGCAGCTTGGTAGCGGGGGGGCAAGAGACCCAGTACTTC. The chain uses TRBV5-1 and TRBJ2-5, with TRBD2 matching over 11 bases. The trim removed 0 bases at V and 2 bases at J, leaving 0 bases unmatched. This CDR3 is built from 15 residues. Germline loops: CDR1 SGHRS, CDR2 YFSETQ.

This chain uses TRBV6-5 with TRBJ2-2, with TRBD2 matching over 11 bases. The CDR3 runs to 15 residues. Trimming at V came to 7 bases and at J to 7 bases, leaving 8 bases not matched to a gene. CDR1 is MNHEY and CDR2 is SVGAGI in the germline V gene. CDR3 region: CASKALAGVDGELFF. CDR3 nucleotides: TGTGCCAGCAAGGCACTAGCGGGAGTGGACGGGGAGCTGTTTTTT.

In this sample, this clone turned up a few times. The chain is built from TRBV4-1 and TRBJ2-7; TRBD1 matches 7 bases. The CDR3 covers 14 residues. V trimming: 1 base; J trimming: 0 bases; junction bases outside the gene matches: 0. Per germline, CDR1 MGHRA and CDR2 YSYEKL. The CDR3 DNA sequence: TGCGCCAGCAGCCAAGGGGACAGCTCCTACGAGCAGTACTTC. Amino acid sequence: CASSQGDSSYEQYF.

The J gene is TRBJ2-3, the V gene TRBV7-9; 9 positions match TRBD2. The CDR3 is 16 residues long. Germline CDR1 reads SEHNR; CDR2 reads FQNEAQ (reference sequence). V was pared by 2 bases and J by 2 bases, with 5 bases of the junction left unmatched. The CDR3 nucleotides read TGTGCCAGCAGCTTAAGGAGACTAGCGGCCACAGATACGCAGTATTTT. This sequence encodes CASSLRRLAATDTQYF. Full variable domain (outside the CDR3, taken from reference TRBV7-9 and TRBJ2-3): DTGVSQNPRHKITKRGQNVTFRCDPISEHNRLYWYRQTLGQGPEFLTYFQNEAQLEKSRLLSDRFSAERPKGSFSTLEIQRTEQGDSAMYLCASSLRRLAATDTQYFGPGTRLTVL.

This clone was recorded once. The rearrangement joins TRBV5-5 to TRBJ2-7; D is perhaps TRBD1 (6 bases). V was clipped by 4 bases and J by 7 bases, with 12 bases between them. Germline loops: CDR1 SGHKS, CDR2 YYEKEE (reference sequence). CDR3 length: 12 amino acids. CDR3 protein: CASSLTGFEQYF. CDR3 DNA: TGTGCCAGCAGCCTTACAGGGTTTGAGCAGTACTTC.

The rearrangement joins TRBV6-4 to TRBJ2-1, with D perhaps TRBD2 (6 bases). From germline, CDR1 is MRHNA and CDR2 SNTAGT. V dropped 3 bases and J dropped 5 bases, with 11 bases sitting between them. The CDR3 is 14 amino acids. The CDR3 nucleotides read TGTGCCAGCAGTGAGGCCGGGACTCACAATGAGCAGTTCTTC. Protein product: CASSEAGTHNEQFF.

This chain links TRBV19 with TRBJ2-7, with TRBD1 as a possible D gene (6 bases). This CDR3 comprises 14 residues. The V end lost 9 bases, the J end lost 0 bases, and 15 bases lay between the germline ends. Germline CDR1 is LNHDA and CDR2 is SQIVND (reference sequence). The CDR3 DNA follows: TGTGCCAGCCGAAGGACAGCTAGCTCCTACGAGCAGTACTTC. Translated, it gives CASRRTASSYEQYF. The variable domain in full, with the rest retrieved from reference TRBV19 and TRBJ2-7, is DGGITQSPKYLFRKEGQNVTLSCEQNLNHDAMYWYRQDPGQGLRLIYYSQIVNDFQKGDIAEGYSVSREKKESFPLTVTSAQKNPTAFYLCASRRTASSYEQYFGPGTRLTVT.

This clone is a singleton in its sample. The chain is built from TRBV27 and TRBJ1-2, with TRBD1 identical over 8 bases. The V gene end was trimmed by 6 bases and the J gene end by 3 bases; junction bases not matched to a gene: 9. Germline CDR1 MNHEY, CDR2 SMNVEV (reference sequence). CDR3 length: 15 amino acids. CDR3 loop: CASRQRETGDYGYTF. In DNA form, the CDR3 reads TGTGCCAGCAGACAGAGGGAGACAGGGGACTATGGCTACACCTTC.

The chain joins TRBV6-4 to TRBJ2-1; tentatively, D is TRBD2 (5 bases). Trimming removed 3 bases from V and 4 bases from J, with 13 bases in between. The CDR3 consists of 15 residues. Germline values: CDR1 MRHNA, CDR2 SNTAGT. The CDR3 nucleotides read TGTGCCAGCAGTGAAGAACTAGATGGATACAATGAGCAGTTCTTC. Protein: CASSEELDGYNEQFF.

This sequence joins TRBV2 and TRBJ1-5, with 7 bases that match TRBD1. CDR3 length equals 16 residues. Germline V gene sequence: CDR1 SNHLY, CDR2 FYNNEI. V trimming: 4 bases; J trimming: 4 bases; junction bases outside the gene matches: 10. The CDR3 sequence: CASSGVRGAANQPQHF. CDR3 bases: TGTGCCAGCAGTGGGGTCAGGGGGGCCGCTAATCAGCCCCAGCATTTT.

This clone is a singleton in its sample. J is TRBJ1-1 and V is TRBV6-5; 8 nucleotides line up with TRBD1. The germline V gene has CDR1 MNHEY and CDR2 SVGAGI. The CDR3 length is 15 residues. V lost 6 bases, J lost 6 bases, and 12 bases stayed unmatched. The CDR3 DNA reads as TGTGCCAGCAGGCGTCCGGGACAGGCAACAGCTGAAGCTTTCTTT. As protein: CASRRPGQATAEAFF.

The CDR3 loop reads CASSQAGLTGANEKLFF. CDR3 sequence (DNA): TGCGCCAGCAGCCAAGCCGGCTTGACTGGAGCTAATGAAAAACTGTTTTTT. V usage is TRBV4-3 and J usage is TRBJ1-4; D is unresolved. Germline values: CDR1 LGHNA, CDR2 YSLEER. The CDR3 loop spans 17 amino acids. V was trimmed by 1 base and J by 3 bases, leaving 15 bases between them.

V usage is TRBV2 and J usage is TRBJ2-1; 8 bases match TRBD2. J lost 8 bases, V lost 6 bases, and 12 bases had no gene match. The CDR3 length is 15 residues. Germline V gives CDR1 SNHLY, CDR2 FYNNEI. Written as DNA, the CDR3 is TGTGCCAGCAGGACGGGACTAGTGGGCCTAGATGAGCAGTTCTTC. Translated: CASRTGLVGLDEQFF.

This clone was seen a handful of times. This chain uses TRBV5-5 with TRBJ1-5, with D unclear. This CDR3 has 12 amino acids. Trimming removed 0 bases from V and 7 bases from J, with 5 bases in between. Germline-derived CDR1 and CDR2 are SGHKS and YYEKEE (reference sequence). CDR3 nucleotide sequence: TGTGCCAGCAGCTTGGACGGGCAGCCCCAGCATTTT. The encoded protein is CASSLDGQPQHF.

The CDR3 here is CASSSLSLGPSGDTQYF. The CDR3 DNA sequence: TGTGCCAGCAGTTCGCTTAGCTTAGGGCCTAGCGGGGATACGCAGTATTTT. J is TRBJ2-3 and V is TRBV28; 8 bases are a match to TRBD2. The CDR3 is 17 residues long. V lost 4 bases, J lost 6 bases, and 15 bases stayed unmatched. Germline V gene sequence: CDR1 MDHEN, CDR2 SYDVKM.